Sequencing of this T cell receptor beta chain was carried out in a study of shared clonotypes between healthy human individuals. Assay execution took place at the deep level. TCRdb keeps only in-frame clones here, not all; method: immunoSEQ multiplex PCR. The profile shows over 1.5 million clones, roughly 98% of them singletons. Findings and caveats of the study: The sole specimen, blood, was sampled, and tissue repertoires likely differ.

On this clone itself: Its target is unknown.

With V trimmed by 3 bases and J by 4 bases, 11 bases remained unmatched. Germline V gives CDR1 SGDLS, CDR2 YYNGEE. The CDR3 runs to 17 residues. Sequencing was carried out using naive CD4+ T cells sorted from blood. Subset of the sample: CD45RA+ positively selected. J is TRBJ2-3 and V is TRBV9; 10 nucleotides agree with TRBD2. This TCR was recovered from a man aged 30 to 45 in good health. CDR3 DNA sequence: TGTGCCAGCAGCGCGGGACTAGCGCTCCTCTACCCAGATACGCAGTATTTT. Translation: CASSAGLALLYPDTQYF. Full variable domain (remainder filled in from reference TRBV9 and TRBJ2-3): DSGVTQTPKHLITATGQRVTLRCSPRSGDLSVYWYQQSLDQGLQFLIQYYNGEERAKGNILERFSAQQFPDLHSELNLSSLELGDSALYFCASSAGLALLYPDTQYFGPGTRLTVL.